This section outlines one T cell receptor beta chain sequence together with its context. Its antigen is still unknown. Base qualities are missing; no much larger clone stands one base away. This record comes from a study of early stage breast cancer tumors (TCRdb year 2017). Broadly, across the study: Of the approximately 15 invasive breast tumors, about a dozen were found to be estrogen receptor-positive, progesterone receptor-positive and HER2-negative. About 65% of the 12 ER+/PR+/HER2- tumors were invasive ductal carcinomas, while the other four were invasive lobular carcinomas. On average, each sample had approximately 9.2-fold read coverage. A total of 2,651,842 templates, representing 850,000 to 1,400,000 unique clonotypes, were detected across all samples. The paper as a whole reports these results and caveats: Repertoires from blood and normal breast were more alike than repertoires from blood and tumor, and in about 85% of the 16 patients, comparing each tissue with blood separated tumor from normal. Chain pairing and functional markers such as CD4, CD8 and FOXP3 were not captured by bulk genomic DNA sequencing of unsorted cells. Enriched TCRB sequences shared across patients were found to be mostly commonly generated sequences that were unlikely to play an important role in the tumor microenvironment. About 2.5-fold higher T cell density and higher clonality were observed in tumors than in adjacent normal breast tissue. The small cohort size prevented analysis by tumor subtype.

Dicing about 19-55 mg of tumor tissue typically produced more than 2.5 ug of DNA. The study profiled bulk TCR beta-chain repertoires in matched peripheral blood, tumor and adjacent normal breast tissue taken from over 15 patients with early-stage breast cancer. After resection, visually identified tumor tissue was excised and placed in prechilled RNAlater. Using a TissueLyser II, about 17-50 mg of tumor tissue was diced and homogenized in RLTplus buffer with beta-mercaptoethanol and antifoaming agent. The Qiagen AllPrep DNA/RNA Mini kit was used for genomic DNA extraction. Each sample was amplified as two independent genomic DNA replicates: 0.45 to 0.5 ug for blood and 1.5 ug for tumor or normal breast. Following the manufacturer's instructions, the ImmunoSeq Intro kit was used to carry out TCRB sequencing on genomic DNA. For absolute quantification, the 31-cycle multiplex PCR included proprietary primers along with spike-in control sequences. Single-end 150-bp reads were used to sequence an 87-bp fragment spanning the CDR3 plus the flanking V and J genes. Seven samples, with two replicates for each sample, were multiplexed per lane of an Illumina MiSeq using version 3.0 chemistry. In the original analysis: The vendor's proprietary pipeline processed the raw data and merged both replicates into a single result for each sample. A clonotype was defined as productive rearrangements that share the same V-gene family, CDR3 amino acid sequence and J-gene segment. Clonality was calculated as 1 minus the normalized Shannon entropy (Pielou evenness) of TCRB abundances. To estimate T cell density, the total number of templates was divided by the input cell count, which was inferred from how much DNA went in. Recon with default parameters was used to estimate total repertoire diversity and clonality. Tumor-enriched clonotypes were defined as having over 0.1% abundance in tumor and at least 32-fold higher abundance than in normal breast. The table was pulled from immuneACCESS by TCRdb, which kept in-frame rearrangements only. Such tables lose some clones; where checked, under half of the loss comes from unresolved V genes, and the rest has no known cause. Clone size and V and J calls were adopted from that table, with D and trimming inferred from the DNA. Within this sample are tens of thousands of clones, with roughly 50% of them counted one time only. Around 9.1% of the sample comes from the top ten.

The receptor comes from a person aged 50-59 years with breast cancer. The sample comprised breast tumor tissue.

At the DNA level, the sequence is TGTGCCAGCAGCCCCAACTATGAGCAGTTCTTC. It specifies CASSPNYEQFF. Recombination joined TRBV7-9 with TRBJ2-1; the D gene assignment is ambiguous. V and J lose 5 bases and 8 bases, and a span of 7 bases separates them. Looking up the germline V gene (reference sequence) yields CDR1 SEHNR and CDR2 FQNEAQ. Its CDR3 holds 11 amino acids, cysteine through phenylalanine. CDR3 DNA is the only sequence kept; it has 33 bases, read in frame from the first base.